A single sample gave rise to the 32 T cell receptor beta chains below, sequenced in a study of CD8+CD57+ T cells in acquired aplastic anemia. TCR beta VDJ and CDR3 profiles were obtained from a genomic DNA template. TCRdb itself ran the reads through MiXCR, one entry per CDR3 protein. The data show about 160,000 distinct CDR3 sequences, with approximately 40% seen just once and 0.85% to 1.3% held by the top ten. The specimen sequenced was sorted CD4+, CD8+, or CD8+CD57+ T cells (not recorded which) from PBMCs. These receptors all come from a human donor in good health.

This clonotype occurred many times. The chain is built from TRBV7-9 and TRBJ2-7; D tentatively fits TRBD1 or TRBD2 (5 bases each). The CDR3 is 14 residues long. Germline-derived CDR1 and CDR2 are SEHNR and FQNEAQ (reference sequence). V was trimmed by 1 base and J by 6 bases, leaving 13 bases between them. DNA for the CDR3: TGTGCCAGCAGCTTAGAGGGGAGTTCGTCCGAGCAGTACTTC. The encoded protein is CASSLEGSSSEQYF.

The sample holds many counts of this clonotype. The CDR3 coding sequence is TGCAGTGCGGTGCGGTATGAGCAGTTCTTC. Its translation: CSAVRYEQFF. V usage is TRBV20-1 and J usage is TRBJ2-1; D is ambiguous. Trimming cost V 6 bases and J 8 bases, with 8 bases left between them. Germline V gene sequence: CDR1 DFQATT, CDR2 SNEGSKA (reference sequence). This CDR3 has 10 amino acids.

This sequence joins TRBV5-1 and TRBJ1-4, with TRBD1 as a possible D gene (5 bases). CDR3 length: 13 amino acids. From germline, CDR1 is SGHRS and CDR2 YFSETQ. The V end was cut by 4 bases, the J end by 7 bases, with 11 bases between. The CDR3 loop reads CASSPGVREKLFF. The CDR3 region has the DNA TGCGCCAGCAGCCCGGGGGTGCGTGAAAAACTGTTTTTT.

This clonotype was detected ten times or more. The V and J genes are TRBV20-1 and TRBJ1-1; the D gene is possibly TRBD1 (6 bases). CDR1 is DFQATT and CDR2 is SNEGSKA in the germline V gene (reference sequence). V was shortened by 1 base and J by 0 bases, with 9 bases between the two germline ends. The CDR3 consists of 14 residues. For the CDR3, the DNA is TGCAGTGCTAGAGTTCAGGGGATGAACACTGAAGCTTTCTTT. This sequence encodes CSARVQGMNTEAFF.

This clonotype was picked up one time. The CDR3 nucleotides are TGTGCCTCCCGGACAGGGGTCACAGATACGCAGTATTTT. Protein product: CASRTGVTDTQYF. The chain is built from TRBV2 and TRBJ2-3, with TRBD1 matching over 9 bases. CDR1 and CDR2 (germline): SNHLY, FYNNEI. The V and J ends lost 11 bases and 2 bases, in that order; junction bases with no gene match: 5. The CDR3 is made up of 13 amino acids.

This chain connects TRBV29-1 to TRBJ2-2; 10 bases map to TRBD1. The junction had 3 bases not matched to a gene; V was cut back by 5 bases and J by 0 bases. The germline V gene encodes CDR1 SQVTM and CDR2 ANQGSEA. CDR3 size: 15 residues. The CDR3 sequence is CSVSGTGANTGELFF. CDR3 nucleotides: TGCAGCGTTTCAGGGACAGGGGCGAACACCGGGGAGCTGTTTTTT.

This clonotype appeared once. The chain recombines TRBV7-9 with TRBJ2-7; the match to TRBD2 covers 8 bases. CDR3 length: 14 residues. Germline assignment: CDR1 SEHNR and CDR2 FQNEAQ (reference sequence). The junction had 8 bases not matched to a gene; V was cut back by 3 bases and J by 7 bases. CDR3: CASSLERGSEEQYF. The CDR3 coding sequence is TGTGCCAGCAGCTTGGAGCGGGGGTCTGAAGAGCAGTACTTC.

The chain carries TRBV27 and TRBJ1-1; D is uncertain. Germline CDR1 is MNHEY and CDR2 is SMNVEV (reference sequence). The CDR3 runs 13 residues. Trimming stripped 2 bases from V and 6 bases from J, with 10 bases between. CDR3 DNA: TGTGCCAGCAGTTTACTAGACTCTTCTGAAGCTTTCTTT. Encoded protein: CASSLLDSSEAFF.

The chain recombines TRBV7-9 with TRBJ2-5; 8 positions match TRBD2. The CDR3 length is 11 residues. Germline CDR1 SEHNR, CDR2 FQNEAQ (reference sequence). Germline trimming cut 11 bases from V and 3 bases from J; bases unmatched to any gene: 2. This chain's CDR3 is CAGGLEETQYF. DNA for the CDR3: TGTGCCGGGGGACTAGAAGAGACCCAGTACTTC.

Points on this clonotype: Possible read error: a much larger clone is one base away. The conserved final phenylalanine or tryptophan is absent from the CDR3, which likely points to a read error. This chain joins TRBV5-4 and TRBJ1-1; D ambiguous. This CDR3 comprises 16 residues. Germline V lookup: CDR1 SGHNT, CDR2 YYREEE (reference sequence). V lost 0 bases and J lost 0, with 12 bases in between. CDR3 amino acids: CASSLAGAAMNTEAFC. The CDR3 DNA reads TGTGCCAGCAGCTTGGCAGGTGCAGCCATGAACACTGAAGCTTTCTGT.

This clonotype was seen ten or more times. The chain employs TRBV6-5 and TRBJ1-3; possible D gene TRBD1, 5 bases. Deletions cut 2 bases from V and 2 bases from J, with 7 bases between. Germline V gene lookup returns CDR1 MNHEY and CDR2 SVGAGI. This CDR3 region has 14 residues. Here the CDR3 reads CASSYGRAGNTIYF. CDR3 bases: TGTGCCAGCAGTTACGGCAGGGCTGGAAACACCATATATTTT.

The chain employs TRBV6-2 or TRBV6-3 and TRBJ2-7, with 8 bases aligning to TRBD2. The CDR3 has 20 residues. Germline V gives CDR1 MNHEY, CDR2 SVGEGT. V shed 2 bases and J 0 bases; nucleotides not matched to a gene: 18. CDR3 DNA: TGTGCCAGCAGTTACCCCGACCTCGCGGGGGGAGTACTATCCTCCTACGAGCAGTACTTC. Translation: CASSYPDLAGGVLSSYEQYF.

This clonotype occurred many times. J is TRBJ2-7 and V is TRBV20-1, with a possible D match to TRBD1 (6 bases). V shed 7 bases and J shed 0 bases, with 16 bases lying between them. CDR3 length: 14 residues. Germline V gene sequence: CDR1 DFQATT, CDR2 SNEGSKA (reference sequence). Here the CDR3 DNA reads TGCAGTGTTAAAGGGACATTGAGCTCCTACGAGCAGTACTTC. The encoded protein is CSVKGTLSSYEQYF.

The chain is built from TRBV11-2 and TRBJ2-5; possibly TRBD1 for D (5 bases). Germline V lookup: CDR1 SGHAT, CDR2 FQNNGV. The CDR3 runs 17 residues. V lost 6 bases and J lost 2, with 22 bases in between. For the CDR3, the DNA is TGTGCCAGCAGGGAAATCCCCCAAACGAACAGGCAAGAGACCCAGTACTTC. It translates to CASREIPQTNRQETQYF.

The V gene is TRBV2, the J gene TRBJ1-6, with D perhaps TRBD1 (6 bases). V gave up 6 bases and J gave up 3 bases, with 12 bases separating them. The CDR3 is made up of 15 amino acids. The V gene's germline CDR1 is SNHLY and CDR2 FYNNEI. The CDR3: CASREGGYYNSPLHF. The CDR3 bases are TGTGCCAGCAGGGAGGGGGGATACTATAATTCACCCCTCCACTTT.

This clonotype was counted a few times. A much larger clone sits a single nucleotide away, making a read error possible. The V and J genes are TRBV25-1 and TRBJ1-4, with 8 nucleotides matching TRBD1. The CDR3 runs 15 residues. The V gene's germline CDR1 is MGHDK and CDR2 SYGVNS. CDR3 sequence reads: CASRPSGGGLERLFF. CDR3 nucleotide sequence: TGTGCCAGCAGGCCCTCAGGGGGCGGCTTAGAAAGACTGTTTTTT.

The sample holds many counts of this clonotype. CDR3 region: CASRAGGRETQYF. CDR3 DNA: TGTGCCAGCAGAGCAGGGGGCCGCGAGACCCAGTACTTC. This sequence joins TRBV6-1 and TRBJ2-5; 8 bases align to TRBD1. Germline CDR1 is MNHNS and CDR2 is SASEGT. With V trimmed by 6 bases and J by 5 bases, 5 bases remained unmatched. This CDR3 is 13 amino acids long.

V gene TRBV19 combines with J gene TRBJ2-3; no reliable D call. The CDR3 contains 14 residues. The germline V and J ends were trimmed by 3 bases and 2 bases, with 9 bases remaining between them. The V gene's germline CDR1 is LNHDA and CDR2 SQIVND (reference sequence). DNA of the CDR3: TGTGCCAGTAGTATCAGAGTTCCCACAGATACGCAGTATTTT. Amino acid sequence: CASSIRVPTDTQYF.

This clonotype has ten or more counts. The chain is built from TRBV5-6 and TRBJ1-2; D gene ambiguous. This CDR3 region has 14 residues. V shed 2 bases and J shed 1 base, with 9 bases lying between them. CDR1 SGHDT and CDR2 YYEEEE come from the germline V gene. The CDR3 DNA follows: TGTGCCAGCAGCTTAGAGCGATTTAACTATGGCTACACCTTC. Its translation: CASSLERFNYGYTF.

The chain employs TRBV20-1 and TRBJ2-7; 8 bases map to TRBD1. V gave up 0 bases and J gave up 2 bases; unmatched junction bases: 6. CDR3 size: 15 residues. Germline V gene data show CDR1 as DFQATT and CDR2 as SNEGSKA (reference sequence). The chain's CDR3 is CSARDRQGIAYEQYF. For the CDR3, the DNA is TGCAGTGCTAGAGACCGACAGGGGATAGCCTACGAGCAGTACTTC.

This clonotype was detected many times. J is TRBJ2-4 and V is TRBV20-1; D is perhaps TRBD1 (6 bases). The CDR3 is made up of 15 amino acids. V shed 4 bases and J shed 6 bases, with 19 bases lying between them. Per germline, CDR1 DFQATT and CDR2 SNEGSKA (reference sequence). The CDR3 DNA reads TGCAGTGCTAATGGGGCCTCCGGGACAATAAACATTCAGTACTTC. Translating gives CSANGASGTINIQYF.

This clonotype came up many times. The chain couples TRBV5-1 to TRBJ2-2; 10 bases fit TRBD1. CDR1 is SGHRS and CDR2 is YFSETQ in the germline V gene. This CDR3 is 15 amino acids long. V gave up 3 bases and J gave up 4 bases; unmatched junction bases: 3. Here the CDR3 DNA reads TGCGCCAGCAGCTACCGGGACAGGGGCACCGGGGAGCTGTTTTTT. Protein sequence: CASSYRDRGTGELFF.

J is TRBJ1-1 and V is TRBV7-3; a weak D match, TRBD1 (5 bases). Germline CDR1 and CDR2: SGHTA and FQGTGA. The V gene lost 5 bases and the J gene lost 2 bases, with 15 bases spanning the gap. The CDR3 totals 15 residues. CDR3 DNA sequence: TGTGCCAGCAGCCCGACGGGAGGGGATAACACTGAAGCTTTCTTT. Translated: CASSPTGGDNTEAFF.

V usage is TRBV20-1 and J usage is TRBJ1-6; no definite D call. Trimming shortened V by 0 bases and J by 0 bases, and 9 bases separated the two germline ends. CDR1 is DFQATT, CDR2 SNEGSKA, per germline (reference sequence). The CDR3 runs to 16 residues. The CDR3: CSARDRKSSYNSPLHF. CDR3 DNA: TGCAGTGCTAGAGATCGAAAGAGCTCCTATAATTCACCCCTCCACTTT.

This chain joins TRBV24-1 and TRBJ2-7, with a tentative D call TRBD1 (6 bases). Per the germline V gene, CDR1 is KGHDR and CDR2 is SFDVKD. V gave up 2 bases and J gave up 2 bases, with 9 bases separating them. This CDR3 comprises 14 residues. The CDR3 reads CATSDWGHPYEQYF. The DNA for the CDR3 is TGTGCCACCAGTGATTGGGGGCACCCCTACGAGCAGTACTTC.

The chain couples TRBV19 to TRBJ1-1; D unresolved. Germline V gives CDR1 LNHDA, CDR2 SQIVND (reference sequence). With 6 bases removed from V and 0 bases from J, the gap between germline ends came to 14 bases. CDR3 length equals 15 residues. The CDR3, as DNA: TGTGCCAGTAGCACCGGACCTACTTTGAACACTGAAGCTTTCTTT. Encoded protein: CASSTGPTLNTEAFF. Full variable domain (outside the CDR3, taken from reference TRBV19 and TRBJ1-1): DGGITQSPKYLFRKEGQNVTLSCEQNLNHDAMYWYRQDPGQGLRLIYYSQIVNDFQKGDIAEGYSVSREKKESFPLTVTSAQKNPTAFYLCASSTGPTLNTEAFFGQGTRLTVV.

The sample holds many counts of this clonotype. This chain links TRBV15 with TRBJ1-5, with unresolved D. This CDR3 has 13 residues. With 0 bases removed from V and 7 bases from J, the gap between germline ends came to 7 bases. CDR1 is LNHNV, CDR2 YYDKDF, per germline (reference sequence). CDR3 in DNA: TGTGCCACCAGCAGAGAGAACAAACAGCCCCAGCATTTT. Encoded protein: CATSRENKQPQHF.

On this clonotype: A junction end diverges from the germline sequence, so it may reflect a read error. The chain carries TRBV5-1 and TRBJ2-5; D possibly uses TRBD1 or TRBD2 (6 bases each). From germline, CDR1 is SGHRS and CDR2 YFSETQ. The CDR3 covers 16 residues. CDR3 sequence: CASSLPSGGPQETRYF. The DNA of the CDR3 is TGCGCCAGCAGCTTGCCTAGTGGGGGGCCTCAAGAGACCCGGTACTTC.

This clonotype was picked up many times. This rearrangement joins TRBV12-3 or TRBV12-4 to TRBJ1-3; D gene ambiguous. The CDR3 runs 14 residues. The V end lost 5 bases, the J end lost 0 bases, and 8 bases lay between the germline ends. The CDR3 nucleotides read TGTGCCAGCAGTGGCCCGGCCTCTGGAAACACCATATATTTT. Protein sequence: CASSGPASGNTIYF.

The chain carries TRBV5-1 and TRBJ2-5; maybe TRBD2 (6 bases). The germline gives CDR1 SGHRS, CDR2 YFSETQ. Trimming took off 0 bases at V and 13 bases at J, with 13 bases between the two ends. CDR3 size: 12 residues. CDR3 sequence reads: CASSLGDGRGYF. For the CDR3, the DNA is TGCGCCAGCAGCTTGGGGGACGGGAGAGGGTACTTC.

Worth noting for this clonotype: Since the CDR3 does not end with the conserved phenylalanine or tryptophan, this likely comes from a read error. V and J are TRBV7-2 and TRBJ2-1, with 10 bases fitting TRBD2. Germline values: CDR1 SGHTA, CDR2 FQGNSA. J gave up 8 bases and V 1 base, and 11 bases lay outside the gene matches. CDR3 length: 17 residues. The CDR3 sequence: CASSLGLRLAGADEQFL. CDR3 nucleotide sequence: TGTGCCAGCAGCTTAGGGCTGAGGCTAGCGGGAGCTGATGAGCAGTTCCTC.

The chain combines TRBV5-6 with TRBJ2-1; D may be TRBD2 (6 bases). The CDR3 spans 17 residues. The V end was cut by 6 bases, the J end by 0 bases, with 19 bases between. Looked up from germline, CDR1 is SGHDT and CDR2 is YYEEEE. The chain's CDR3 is CASNTERVRGSYNEQFF. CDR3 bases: TGTGCCAGCAACACGGAAAGGGTGCGGGGCTCCTACAATGAGCAGTTCTTC.